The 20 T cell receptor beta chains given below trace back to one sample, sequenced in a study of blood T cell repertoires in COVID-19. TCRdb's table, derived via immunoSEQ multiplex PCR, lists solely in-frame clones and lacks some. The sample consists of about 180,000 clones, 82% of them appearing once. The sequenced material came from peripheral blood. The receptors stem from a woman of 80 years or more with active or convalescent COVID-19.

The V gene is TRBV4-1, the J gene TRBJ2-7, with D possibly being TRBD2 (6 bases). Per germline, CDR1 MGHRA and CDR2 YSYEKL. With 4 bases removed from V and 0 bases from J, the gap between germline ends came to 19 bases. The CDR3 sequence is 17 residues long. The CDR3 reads CASSRKEEGRVSYEQYF. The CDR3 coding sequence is TGCGCCAGCAGCCGAAAGGAGGAGGGCAGGGTCTCCTACGAGCAGTACTTC.

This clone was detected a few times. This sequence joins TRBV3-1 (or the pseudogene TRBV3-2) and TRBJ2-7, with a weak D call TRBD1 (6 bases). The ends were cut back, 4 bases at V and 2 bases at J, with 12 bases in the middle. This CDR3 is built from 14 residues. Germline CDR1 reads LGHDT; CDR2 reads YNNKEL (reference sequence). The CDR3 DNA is TGTGCCAGCAGCCCCAGGACAGCAACCTACGAGCAGTACTTC. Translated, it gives CASSPRTATYEQYF.

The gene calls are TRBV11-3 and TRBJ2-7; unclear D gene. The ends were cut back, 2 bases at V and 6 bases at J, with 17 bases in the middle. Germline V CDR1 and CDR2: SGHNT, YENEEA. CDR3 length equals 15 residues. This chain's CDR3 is CASSLSFPPLGEQYF. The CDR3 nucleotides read TGTGCCAGCAGCTTAAGCTTTCCCCCCCTCGGCGAGCAGTACTTC.

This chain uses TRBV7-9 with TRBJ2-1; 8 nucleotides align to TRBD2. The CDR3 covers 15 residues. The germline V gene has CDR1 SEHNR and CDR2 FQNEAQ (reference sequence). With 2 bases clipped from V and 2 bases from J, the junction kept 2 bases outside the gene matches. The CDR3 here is CASSLQREPYNEQFF. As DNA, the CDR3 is TGTGCCAGCAGCTTACAGCGGGAGCCCTACAATGAGCAGTTCTTC.

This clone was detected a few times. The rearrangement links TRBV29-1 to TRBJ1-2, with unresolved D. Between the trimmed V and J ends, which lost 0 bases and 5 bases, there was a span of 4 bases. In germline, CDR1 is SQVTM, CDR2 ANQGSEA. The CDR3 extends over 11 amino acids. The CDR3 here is CSVEERYGYTF. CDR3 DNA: TGCAGCGTTGAAGAACGGTATGGCTACACCTTC.

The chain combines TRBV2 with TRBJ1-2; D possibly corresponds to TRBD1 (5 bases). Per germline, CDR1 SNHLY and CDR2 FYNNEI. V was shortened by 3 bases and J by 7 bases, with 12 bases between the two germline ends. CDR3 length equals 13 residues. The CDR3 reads CASSEEGMGGYTF. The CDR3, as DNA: TGTGCCAGCAGTGAGGAGGGGATGGGTGGCTACACCTTC.

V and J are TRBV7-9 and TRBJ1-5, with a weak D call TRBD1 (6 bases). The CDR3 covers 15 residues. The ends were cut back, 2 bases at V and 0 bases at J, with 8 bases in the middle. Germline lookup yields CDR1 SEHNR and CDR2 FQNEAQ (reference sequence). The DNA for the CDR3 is TGTGCCAGCAGCTTACAGGGGAATAGCAATCAGCCCCAGCATTTT. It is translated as CASSLQGNSNQPQHF.

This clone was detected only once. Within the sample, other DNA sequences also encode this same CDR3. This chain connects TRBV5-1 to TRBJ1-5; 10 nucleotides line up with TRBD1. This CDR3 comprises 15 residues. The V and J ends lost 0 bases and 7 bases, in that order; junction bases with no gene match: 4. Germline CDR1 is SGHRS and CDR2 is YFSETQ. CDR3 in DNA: TGCGCCAGCAGCTTGGGGACAGGGGGGAGGCAGCCCCAGCATTTT. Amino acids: CASSLGTGGRQPQHF.

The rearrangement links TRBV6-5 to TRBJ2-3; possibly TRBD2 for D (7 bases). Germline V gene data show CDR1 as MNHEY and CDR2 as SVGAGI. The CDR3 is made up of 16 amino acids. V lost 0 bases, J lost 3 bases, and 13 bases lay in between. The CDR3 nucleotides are TGTGCCAGCAGTTACTCGTTCGGGGGGCGGACAGATACGCAGTATTTT. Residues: CASSYSFGGRTDTQYF.

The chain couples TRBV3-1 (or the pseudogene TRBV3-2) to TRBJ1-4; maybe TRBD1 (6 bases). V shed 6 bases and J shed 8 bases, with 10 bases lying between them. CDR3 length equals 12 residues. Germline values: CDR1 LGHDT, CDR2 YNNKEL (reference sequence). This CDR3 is CASSNDREKLFF. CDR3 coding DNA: TGTGCCAGCAGTAACGACAGGGAAAAACTGTTTTTT.

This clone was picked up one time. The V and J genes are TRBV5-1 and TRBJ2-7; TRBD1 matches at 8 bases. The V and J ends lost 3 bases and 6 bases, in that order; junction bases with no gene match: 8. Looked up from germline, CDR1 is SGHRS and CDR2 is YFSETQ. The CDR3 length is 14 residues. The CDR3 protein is CASSWLGQGPEQYF. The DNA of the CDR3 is TGCGCCAGCAGCTGGCTCGGACAGGGCCCCGAGCAGTACTTC.

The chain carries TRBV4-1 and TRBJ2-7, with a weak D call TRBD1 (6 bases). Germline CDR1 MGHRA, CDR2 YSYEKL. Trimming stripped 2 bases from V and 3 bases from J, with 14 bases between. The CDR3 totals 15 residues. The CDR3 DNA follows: TGCGCCAGCAGCCAAACCACAGGGATAGTCTACGAGCAGTACTTC. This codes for CASSQTTGIVYEQYF.

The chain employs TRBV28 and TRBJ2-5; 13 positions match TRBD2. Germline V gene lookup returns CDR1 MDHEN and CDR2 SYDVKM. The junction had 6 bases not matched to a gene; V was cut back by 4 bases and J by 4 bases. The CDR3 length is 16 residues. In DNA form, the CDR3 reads TGTGCCAGCAGTTACACTAGCGGGAGGGGTGGAGAGACCCAGTACTTC. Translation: CASSYTSGRGGETQYF.

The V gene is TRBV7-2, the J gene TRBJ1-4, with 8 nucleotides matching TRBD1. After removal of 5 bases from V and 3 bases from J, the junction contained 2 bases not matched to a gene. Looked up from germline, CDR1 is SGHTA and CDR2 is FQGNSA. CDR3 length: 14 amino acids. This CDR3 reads CASSLTGANEKLFF. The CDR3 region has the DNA TGTGCCAGCAGCCTGACAGGGGCTAATGAAAAACTGTTTTTT.

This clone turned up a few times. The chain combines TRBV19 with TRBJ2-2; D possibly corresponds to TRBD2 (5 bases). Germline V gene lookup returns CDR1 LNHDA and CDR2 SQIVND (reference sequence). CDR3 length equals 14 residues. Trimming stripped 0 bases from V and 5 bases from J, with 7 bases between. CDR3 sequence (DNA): TGTGCCAGTAGTATAGACACGGGGACCGGGGAGCTGTTTTTT. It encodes CASSIDTGTGELFF.

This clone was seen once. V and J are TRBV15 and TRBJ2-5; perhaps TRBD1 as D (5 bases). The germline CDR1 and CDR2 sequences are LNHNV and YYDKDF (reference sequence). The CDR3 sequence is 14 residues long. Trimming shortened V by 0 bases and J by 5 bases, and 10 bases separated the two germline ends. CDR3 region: CATSRDQGWETQYF. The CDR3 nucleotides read TGTGCCACCAGCAGAGATCAGGGTTGGGAGACCCAGTACTTC.

This chain's CDR3 is CASSLAGVTRNIQYF. Here the CDR3 DNA reads TGTGCCAGCAGCCTAGCGGGAGTTACACGAAACATTCAGTACTTC. The V call is TRBV28, the J call TRBJ2-4, with 10 bases that match TRBD2. The CDR3 totals 15 residues. Germline values: CDR1 MDHEN, CDR2 SYDVKM. Trimming took 6 bases from V and 6 from J; bases not matched to a gene: 8. The whole variable domain, filled in from reference TRBV28 and TRBJ2-4, reads DVKVTQSSRYLVKRTGEKVFLECVQDMDHENMFWYRQDPGLGLRLIYFSYDVKMKEKGDIPEGYSVSREKKERFSLILESASTNQTSMYLCASSLAGVTRNIQYFGAGTRLSVL.

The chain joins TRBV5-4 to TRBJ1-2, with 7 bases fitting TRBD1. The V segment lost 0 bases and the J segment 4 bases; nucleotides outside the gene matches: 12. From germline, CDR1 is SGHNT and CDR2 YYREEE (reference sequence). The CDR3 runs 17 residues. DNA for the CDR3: TGTGCCAGCAGCTTGGATCCCTCCAGGACAGGACGCTATGGCTACACCTTC. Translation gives CASSLDPSRTGRYGYTF.

The CDR3 protein is CASSARQGSYEQYF. The DNA of the CDR3 is TGTGCCAGCAGCGCCAGACAGGGATCCTACGAGCAGTACTTC. The chain carries TRBV9 and TRBJ2-7; 7 nucleotides match TRBD1. With 3 bases clipped from V and 1 base from J, the junction kept 4 bases outside the gene matches. Germline CDR1 SGDLS, CDR2 YYNGEE. The CDR3 length is 14 residues.

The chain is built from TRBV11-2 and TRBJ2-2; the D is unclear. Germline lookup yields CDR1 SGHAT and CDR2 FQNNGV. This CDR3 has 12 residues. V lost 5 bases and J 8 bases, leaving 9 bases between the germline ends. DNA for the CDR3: TGTGCCAGCAGCCGTCCTACGGGGGAGCTGTTTTTT. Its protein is CASSRPTGELFF. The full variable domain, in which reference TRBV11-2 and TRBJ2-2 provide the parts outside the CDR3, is EAGVAQSPRYKIIEKRQSVAFWCNPISGHATLYWYQQILGQGPKLLIQFQNNGVVDDSQLPKDRFSAERLKGVDSTLKIQPAKLEDSAVYLCASSRPTGELFFGEGSRLTVL.